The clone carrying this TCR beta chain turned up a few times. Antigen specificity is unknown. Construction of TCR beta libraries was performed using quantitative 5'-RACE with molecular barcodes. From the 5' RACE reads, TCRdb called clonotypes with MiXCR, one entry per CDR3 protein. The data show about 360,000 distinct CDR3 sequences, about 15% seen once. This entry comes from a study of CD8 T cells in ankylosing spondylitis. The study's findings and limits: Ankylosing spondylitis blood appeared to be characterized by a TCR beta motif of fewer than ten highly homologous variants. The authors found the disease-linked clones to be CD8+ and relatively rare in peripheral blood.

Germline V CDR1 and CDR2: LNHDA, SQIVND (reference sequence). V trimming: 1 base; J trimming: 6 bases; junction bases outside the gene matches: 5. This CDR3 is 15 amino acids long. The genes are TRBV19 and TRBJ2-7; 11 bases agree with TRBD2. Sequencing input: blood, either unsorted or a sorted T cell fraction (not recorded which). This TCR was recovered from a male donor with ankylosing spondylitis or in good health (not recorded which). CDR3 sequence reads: CASSIGGLAASEQYF. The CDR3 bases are TGTGCCAGTAGTATAGGGGGACTAGCGGCCTCCGAGCAGTACTTC. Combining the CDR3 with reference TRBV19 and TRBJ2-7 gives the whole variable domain DGGITQSPKYLFRKEGQNVTLSCEQNLNHDAMYWYRQDPGQGLRLIYYSQIVNDFQKGDIAEGYSVSREKKESFPLTVTSAQKNPTAFYLCASSIGGLAASEQYFGPGTRLTVT.